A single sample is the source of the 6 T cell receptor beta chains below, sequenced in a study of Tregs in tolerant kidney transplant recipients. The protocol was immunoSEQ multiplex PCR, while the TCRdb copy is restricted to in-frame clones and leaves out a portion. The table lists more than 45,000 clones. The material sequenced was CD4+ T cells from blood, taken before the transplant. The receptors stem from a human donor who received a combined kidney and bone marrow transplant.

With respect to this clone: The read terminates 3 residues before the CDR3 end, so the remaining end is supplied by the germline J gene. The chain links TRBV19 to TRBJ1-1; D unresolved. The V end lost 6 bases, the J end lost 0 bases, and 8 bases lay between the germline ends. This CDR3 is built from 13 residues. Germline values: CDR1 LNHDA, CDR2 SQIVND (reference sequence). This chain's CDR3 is CASSIQVNTEAFF. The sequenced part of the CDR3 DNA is TGTGCCAGTAGCATTCAGGTGAACACTGAA.

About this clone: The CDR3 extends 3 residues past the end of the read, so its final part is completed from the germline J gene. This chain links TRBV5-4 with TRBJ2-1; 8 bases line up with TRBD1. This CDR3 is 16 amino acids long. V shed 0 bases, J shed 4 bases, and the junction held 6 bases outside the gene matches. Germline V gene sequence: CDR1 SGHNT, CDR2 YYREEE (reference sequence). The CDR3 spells CASSLASGQDYNEQFF. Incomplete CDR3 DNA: TGTGCCAGCAGCTTGGCCTCGGGACAGGATTACAATGAG.

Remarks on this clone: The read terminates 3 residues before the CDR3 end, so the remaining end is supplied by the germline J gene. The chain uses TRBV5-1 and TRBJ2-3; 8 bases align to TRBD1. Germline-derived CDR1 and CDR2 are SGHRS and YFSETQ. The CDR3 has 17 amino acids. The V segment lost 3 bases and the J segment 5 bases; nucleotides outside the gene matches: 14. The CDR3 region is CASSSRTGRLVGDTQYF. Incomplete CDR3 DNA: TGCGCCAGCAGCTCCCGGACAGGGAGGTTGGTTGGAGATACG.

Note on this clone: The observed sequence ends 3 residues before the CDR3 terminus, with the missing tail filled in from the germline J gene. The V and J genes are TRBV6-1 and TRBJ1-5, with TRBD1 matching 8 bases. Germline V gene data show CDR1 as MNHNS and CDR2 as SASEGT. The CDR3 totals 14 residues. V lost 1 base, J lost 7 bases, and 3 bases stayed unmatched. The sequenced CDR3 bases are TGTGCCAGCAGTGAAGAGGACAGGGACCAGCCC. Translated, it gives CASSEEDRDQP. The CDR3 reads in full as CASSEEDRDQPQHF.

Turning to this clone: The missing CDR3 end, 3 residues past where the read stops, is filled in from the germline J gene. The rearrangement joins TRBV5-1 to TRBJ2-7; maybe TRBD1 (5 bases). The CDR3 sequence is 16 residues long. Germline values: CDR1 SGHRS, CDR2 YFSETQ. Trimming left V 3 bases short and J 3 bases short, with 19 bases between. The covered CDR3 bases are TGCGCCAGCAGCTCGATCCCAGGGTCTCCCGACTACGAG. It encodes CASSSIPGSPDYE. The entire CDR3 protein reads CASSSIPGSPDYEQYF.

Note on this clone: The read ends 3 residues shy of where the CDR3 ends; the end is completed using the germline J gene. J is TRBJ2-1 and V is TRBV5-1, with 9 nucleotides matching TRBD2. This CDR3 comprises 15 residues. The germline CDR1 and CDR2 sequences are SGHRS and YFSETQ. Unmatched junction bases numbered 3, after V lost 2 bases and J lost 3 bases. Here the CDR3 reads CASSLAGGDYNEQFF. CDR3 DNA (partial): TGCGCCAGCAGCTTAGCGGGAGGAGACTACAATGAG.